This TCR beta chain was documented in a study of blood T cell repertoires in COVID-19. This table comes from immunoSEQ multiplex PCR, and its TCRdb copy is limited to in-frame clones, with some not included. Here the sample spans about 230,000 clones, approximately 83% being singletons. The CDR3 runs to 16 residues. Losses at the gene ends were 5 bases for V and 4 bases for J; bases not matched to a gene: 9. The germline V gene has CDR1 SGHTA and CDR2 FQGTGA. This clone was observed a single time. Sample: peripheral blood. This chain links TRBV7-3 with TRBJ2-1; 9 positions match TRBD2. The sequence was obtained from a man aged 45-65 years with active or convalescent COVID-19. CDR3 DNA: TGTGCCAGCAGCGCTCCGGGACTAGCAGTTTACAATGAGCAGTTCTTC. Its protein product is CASSAPGLAVYNEQFF.